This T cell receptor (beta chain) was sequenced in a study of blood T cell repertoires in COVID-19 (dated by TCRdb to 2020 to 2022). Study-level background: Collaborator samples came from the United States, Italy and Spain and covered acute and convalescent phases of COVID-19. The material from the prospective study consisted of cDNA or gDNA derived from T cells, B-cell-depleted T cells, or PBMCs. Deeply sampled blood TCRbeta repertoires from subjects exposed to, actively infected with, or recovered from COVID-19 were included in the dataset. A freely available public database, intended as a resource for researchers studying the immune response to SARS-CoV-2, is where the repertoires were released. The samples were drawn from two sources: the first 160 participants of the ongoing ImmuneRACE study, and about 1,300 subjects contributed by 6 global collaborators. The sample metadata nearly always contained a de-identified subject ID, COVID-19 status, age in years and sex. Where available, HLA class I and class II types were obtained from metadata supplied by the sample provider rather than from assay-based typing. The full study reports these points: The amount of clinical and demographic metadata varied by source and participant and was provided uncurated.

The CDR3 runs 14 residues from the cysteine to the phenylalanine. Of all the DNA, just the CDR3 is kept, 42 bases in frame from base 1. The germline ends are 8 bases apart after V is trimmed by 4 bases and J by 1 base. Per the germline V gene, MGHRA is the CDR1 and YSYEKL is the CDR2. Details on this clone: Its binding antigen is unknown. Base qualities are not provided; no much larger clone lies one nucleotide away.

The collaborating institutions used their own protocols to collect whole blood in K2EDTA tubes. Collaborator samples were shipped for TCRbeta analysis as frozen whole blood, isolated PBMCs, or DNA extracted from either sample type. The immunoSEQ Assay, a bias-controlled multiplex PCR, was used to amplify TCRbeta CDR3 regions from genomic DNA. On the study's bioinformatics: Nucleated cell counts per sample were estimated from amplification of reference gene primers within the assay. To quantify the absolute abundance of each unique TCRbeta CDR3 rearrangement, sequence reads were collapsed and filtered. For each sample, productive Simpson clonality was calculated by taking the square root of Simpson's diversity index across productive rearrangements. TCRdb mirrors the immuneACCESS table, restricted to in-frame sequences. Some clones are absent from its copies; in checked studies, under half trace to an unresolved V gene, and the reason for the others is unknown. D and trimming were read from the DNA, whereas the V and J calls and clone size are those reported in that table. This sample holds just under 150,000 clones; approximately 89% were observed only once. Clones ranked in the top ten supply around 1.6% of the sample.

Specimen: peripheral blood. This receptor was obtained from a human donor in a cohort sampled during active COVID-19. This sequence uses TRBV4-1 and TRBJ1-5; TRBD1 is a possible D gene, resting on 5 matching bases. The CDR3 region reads CASSLRGSNQPQHF. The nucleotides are TGCGCCAGCAGCCTAAGGGGCAGCAATCAGCCCCAGCATTTT.